The 2 T cell receptor beta chains reported below all come from one sample, sequenced in a study of human T cells and chemical hapten exposure. Time point: patch test 1, 2 weeks after DPC sensitization. Treatment given: therapeutic diphenylcyclopropenone sensitization with weekly scalp DPC. TCRdb analysed the RACE reads with MiXCR anew, one entry per CDR3 protein. The sample lists around 340,000 distinct CDR3 sequences, roughly 6.9% occurring once. Sample: whole blood, taken in connection with sensitization to the hapten diphenylcyclopropenone (DPC). The receptors stem from a woman aged 18-35 years with alopecia areata. Some clones in this sample may be carry-over from other donors' samples.

This clonotype was seen at least ten times. The chain uses TRBV6-5 and TRBJ1-1; no definite D call. Germline CDR1 reads MNHEY; CDR2 reads SVGAGI. CDR3 length: 14 amino acids. Deletions cut 5 bases from V and 6 bases from J, with 16 bases between. DNA of the CDR3: TGTGCCAGCAGTACCCCCGGCGGAAGTGCTGAAGCTTTCTTT. Amino acids: CASSTPGGSAEAFF.

The chain uses TRBV4-2 and TRBJ1-5, with unresolved D. V was cut by 0 bases and J by 10 bases, with 10 bases left in between. There are 13 residues in the CDR3. From germline, CDR1 is LGHNA and CDR2 YNFKEQ. CDR3: CASSQEKELPQHF. The CDR3 DNA is TGTGCCAGCAGCCAAGAAAAGGAACTTCCCCAGCATTTT.